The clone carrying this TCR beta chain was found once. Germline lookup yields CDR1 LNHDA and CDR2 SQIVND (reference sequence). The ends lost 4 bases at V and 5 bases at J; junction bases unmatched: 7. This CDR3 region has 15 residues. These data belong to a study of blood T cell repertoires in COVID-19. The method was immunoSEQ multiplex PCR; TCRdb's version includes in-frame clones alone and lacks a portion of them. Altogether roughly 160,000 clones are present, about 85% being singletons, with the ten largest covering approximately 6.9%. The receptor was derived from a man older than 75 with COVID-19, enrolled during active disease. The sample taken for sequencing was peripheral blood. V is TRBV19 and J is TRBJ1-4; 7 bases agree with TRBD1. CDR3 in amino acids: CASSTGGLGNEKLFF. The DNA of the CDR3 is TGTGCCAGTAGTACAGGGGGGCTCGGGAATGAAAAACTGTTTTTT. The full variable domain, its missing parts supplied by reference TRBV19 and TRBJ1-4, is DGGITQSPKYLFRKEGQNVTLSCEQNLNHDAMYWYRQDPGQGLRLIYYSQIVNDFQKGDIAEGYSVSREKKESFPLTVTSAQKNPTAFYLCASSTGGLGNEKLFFGSGTQLSVL.